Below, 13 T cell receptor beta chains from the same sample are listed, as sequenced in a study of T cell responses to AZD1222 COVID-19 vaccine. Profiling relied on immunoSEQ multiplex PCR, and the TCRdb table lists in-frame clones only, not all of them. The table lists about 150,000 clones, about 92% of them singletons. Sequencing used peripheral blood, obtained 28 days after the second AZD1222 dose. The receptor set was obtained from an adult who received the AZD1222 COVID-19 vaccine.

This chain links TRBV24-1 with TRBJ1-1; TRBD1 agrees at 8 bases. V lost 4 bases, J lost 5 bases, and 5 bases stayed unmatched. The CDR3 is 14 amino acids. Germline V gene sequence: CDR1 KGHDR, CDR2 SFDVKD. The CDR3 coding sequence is TGTGCCACCAGTGACGGACAGGGTCGGACTGAAGCTTTCTTT. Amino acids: CATSDGQGRTEAFF.

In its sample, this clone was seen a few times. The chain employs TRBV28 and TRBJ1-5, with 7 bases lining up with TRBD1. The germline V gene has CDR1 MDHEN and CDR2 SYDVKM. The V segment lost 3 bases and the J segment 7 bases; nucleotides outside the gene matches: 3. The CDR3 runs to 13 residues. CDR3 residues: CASSFQGGQPQHF. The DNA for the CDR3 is TGTGCCAGCAGTTTCCAGGGGGGGCAGCCCCAGCATTTT.

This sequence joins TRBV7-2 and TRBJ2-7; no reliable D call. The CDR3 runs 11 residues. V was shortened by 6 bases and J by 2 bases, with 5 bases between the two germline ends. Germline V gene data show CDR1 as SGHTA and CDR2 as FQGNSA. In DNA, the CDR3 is TGTGCCAGCAGTTCAGCCTACGAGCAGTACTTC. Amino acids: CASSSAYEQYF.

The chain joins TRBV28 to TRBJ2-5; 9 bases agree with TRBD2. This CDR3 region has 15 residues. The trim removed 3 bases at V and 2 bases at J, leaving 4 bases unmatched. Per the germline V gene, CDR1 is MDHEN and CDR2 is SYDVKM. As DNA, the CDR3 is TGTGCCAGCAGTTTGGCGGGAGGGCGTCAAGAGACCCAGTACTTC. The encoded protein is CASSLAGGRQETQYF.

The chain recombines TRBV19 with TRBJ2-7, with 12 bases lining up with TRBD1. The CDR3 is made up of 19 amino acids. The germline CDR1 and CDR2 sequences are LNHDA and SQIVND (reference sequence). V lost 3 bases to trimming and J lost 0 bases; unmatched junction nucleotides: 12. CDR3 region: CASSIQYTGTGGDSYEQYF. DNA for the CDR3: TGTGCCAGTAGTATCCAATATACCGGGACAGGGGGCGACTCCTACGAGCAGTACTTC. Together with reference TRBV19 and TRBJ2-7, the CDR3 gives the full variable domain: DGGITQSPKYLFRKEGQNVTLSCEQNLNHDAMYWYRQDPGQGLRLIYYSQIVNDFQKGDIAEGYSVSREKKESFPLTVTSAQKNPTAFYLCASSIQYTGTGGDSYEQYFGPGTRLTVT.

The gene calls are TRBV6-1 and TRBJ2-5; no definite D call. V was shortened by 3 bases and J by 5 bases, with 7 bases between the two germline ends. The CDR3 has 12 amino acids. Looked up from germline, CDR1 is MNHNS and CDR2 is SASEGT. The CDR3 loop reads CASSESWETQYF. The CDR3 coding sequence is TGTGCCAGCAGTGAGTCGTGGGAGACCCAGTACTTC.

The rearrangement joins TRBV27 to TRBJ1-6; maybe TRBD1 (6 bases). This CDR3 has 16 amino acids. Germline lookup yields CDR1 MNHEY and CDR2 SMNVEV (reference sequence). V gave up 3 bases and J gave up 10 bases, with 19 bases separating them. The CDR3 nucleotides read TGTGCCAGCAGTTTTCGGATTGCAGGGGTTTCATCACCCCTCCACTTT. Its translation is CASSFRIAGVSSPLHF.

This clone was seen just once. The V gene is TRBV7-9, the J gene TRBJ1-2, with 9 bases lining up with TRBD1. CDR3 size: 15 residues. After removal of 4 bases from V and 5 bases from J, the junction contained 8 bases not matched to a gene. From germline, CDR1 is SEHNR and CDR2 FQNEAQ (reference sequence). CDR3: CASSSPGQGVYGYTF. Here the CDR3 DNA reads TGTGCCAGCAGCTCCCCGGGACAGGGTGTTTATGGCTACACCTTC.

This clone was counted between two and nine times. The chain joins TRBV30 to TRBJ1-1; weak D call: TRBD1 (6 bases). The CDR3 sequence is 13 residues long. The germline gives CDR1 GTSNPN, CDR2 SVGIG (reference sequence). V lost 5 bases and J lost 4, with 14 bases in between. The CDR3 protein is CAWATGFATEAFF. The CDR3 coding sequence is TGTGCCTGGGCCACAGGGTTTGCCACTGAAGCTTTCTTT. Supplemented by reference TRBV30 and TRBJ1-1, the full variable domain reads SQTIHQWPATLVQPVGSPLSLECTVEGTSNPNLYWYRQAAGRGLQLLFYSVGIGQISSEVPQNLSASRPQDRQFILSSKKLLLSDSGFYLCAWATGFATEAFFGQGTRLTVV.

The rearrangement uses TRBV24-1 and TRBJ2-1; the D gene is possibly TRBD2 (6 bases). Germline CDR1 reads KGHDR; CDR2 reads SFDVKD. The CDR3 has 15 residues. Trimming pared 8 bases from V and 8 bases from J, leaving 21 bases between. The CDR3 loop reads CATNTWTGESYEQFF. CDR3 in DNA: TGTGCCACCAATACCTGGACGGGAGAGTCGTATGAGCAGTTCTTC.

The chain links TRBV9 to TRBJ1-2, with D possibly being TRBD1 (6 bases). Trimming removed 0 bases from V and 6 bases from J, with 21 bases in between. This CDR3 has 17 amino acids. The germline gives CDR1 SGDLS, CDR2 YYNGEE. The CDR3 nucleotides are TGTGCCAGCAGCGTAGGGGGGCTGGGCGCCCGGATTGATGGCTACACCTTC. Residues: CASSVGGLGARIDGYTF.

As DNA, the CDR3 is TGTGCCAGCAGCCAAGGTGGCAGGGGGGACTATGGCTACACCTTC. Its translation: CASSQGGRGDYGYTF. This rearrangement joins TRBV14 to TRBJ1-2; 7 bases agree with TRBD1. CDR1 and CDR2 (germline): SGHDN, FVKESK. CDR3 length equals 15 residues. The trim removed 1 base at V and 3 bases at J, leaving 5 bases unmatched.

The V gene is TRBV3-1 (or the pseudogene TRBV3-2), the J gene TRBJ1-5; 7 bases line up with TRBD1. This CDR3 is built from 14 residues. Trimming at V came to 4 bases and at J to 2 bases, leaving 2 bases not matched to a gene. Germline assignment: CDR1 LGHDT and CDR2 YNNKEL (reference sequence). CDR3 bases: TGTGCCAGCAGCCCAACAGGGGGCAATCAGCCCCAGCATTTT. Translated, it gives CASSPTGGNQPQHF.